This TCR beta chain appears in the sequencing data of a study of cytomegalovirus exposure and HLA in healthy donors. Notes on the study in general: TCR beta sequences reportedly predicted most subjects' HLA-A and HLA-B alleles accurately. Previously analyzed data showed that most TCR beta V segments were productive at a frequency of about 90% or about 30%. Judged likely to be a sequencing artifact was a cluster of highly shared sequence variants. Association of a missense DCLRE1C variant with TCR beta V- and J-gene trimming was reported in a later analysis.

Trimming removed 0 bases at V and 0 bases at J, with 6 bases between. The CDR3 totals 15 residues. Germline-derived CDR1 and CDR2 are SGHNT and YYREEE (reference sequence). The study ran its PCR with 60 Vbeta and 13 Jbeta primers. Here immunoSEQ multiplex PCR was the method, and the copy in TCRdb shows in-frame clones only, minus some. Of over 150,000 clones in the sample, 77% are singletons; the top ten hold 1.2% to 1.5%. About this clone: What it binds is not known.

The chain carries TRBV5-4 and TRBJ2-2; weak D call: TRBD2 (5 bases). Sequencing input: PBMCs. This clonotype originated in a woman aged 25 to 39 in good health and CMV-seropositive. CDR3 in amino acids: CASSLVRANTGELFF. Written as DNA, the CDR3 is TGTGCCAGCAGCTTGGTGAGGGCGAACACCGGGGAGCTGTTTTTT.